This T cell receptor beta chain was obtained from a study of blood T cells in healthy people across ages. CDR1 and CDR2 (germline): SNHLY, FYNNEI. This CDR3 comprises 13 residues. A second PCR, run for roughly 7 to 12 cycles, used a sample-barcoded 5' primer plus a J-beta primer mix. MiXCR, run by TCRdb on the 5' RACE reads, gives a single entry per CDR3 protein. The sample records roughly 730,000 distinct CDR3 sequences, around three fifths being singletons. Regarding this clonotype: A junction end diverges from the germline sequence, so it may reflect a read error.

The V call is TRBV2, the J call TRBJ1-1, with TRBD1 as a possible D gene (5 bases). Specimen: blood. The receptor comes from a man aged 35 to 55 in good health. The CDR3 is CASSDDSYTEAFF. DNA for the CDR3: TGTGCCAGCAGTGACGACAGTTACACTGAGGCTTTCTTT.